This T cell receptor beta chain was identified in a study of immune cell composition in non-small cell lung cancer. The assay was immunoSEQ multiplex PCR, and TCRdb's table has in-frame clones only and misses some. Here the sample spans some 2,000 clones, 55% to 85% being singletons. CDR1 and CDR2 from the germline V gene are WNHNN and SYGVQD (reference sequence). V lost 4 bases and J lost 0, with 13 bases in between. The CDR3 sequence is 15 residues long. The normal lung sample lay at least 3 cm, and maximally far, from the tumour. Sample: non-adjacent lung tissue. The rearrangement joins TRBV10-1 to TRBJ2-7; tentatively, D is TRBD2 (5 bases). The sequence derives from a human donor with non-small cell lung cancer. The CDR3 is CASSGPGKSSYEQYF. CDR3 nucleotide sequence: TGCGCCAGCAGTGGCCCGGGGAAGAGCTCCTACGAGCAGTACTTC.